This T cell receptor (beta chain) was sequenced during a study of cytomegalovirus exposure and HLA in healthy donors. There were likely unrecorded immune exposures, though donors were nominally healthy when sampled. V dropped 1 base and J dropped 2 bases, with 9 bases sitting between them. Germline lookup yields CDR1 LNHDA and CDR2 SQIVND (reference sequence). This CDR3 is built from 15 residues. Study findings and constraints: It is likely that the observed cluster of highly shared sequence variants was a sequencing artifact. The majority of TCR sequences were rare, yet some public TCRs appeared in many donors. It has been reported that TCR beta sequences accurately predicted the HLA-A and HLA-B alleles of most subjects.

PCR involved 60 Vbeta and 13 Jbeta primers. Data came from immunoSEQ multiplex PCR; TCRdb stores just in-frame clones and leaves some out. This sample yields some 110,000 clones, of which around 80% are seen a single time; under 15% belongs to the top ten. On this clone itself: What it binds is unknown.

Sample: PBMCs. This clonotype was obtained from a woman aged 60-75 years in good health and CMV-seropositive. The rearrangement joins TRBV19 to TRBJ1-3; no clear D gene. CDR3 in amino acids: CASSIGGGTGNTIYF. The CDR3 region has the DNA TGTGCCAGTAGTATAGGTGGAGGAACTGGAAACACCATATATTTT.